This record concerns one TCR beta chain sequence. Extraction of RNA preceded its reverse transcription into cDNA, which served as the sequencing template. Sequencing was performed with immunoSEQ multiplex PCR; in TCRdb, only in-frame clones are kept and a portion is missing. The sample records some 100,000 clones, roughly two thirds being singletons. This specimen belongs to a study of CD8+ T cells in alopecia areata. The source is a human donor in good health. Input material: CD4+ T cells sorted from blood.

The CDR3 loop reads CASSSGREGGGEKLFF. The CDR3 region has the DNA TGTGCCAGCAGTTCCGGTAGGGAGGGAGGTGGAGAAAAACTGTTTTTT. The rearrangement links TRBV6-6 to TRBJ1-4; no clear D gene. The CDR3 contains 16 residues. Germline V gives CDR1 MNHNY, CDR2 SVGAGI (reference sequence). Trimming left V 4 bases short and J 8 bases short, with 20 bases between.